This entry lists 11 T cell receptor beta chains sequenced from one sample in a study of cytomegalovirus exposure and HLA in healthy donors (dated by TCRdb to the late 2010s). The library was prepared using the immunoSEQ multiplex PCR assay. For the multiplex PCR, a mixture combining 60 forward primers for TCR Vbeta segments and 13 reverse primers for TCR Jbeta segments was used. Sourced from immuneACCESS, this table was stored by TCRdb with only in-frame sequences that have V and J called. A share of the clones is absent; for the studies checked, an unresolved V gene accounts for under half, and the remainder has no known explanation. This sample lists some 140,000 clones; over 75% were detected once. The ten largest clonotypes hold over 8.5% of the sample. What was sequenced was PBMCs. The receptors stem from a woman aged 50 to 60 in good health and CMV-seropositive.

The chain combines TRBV7-3 with TRBJ2-7, with 12 nucleotides matching TRBD2. Germline V gives CDR1 SGHTA, CDR2 FQGTGA. J was trimmed by 5 bases and V by 5 bases; bases with no gene match: 7. The CDR3 consists of 15 residues. The chain's CDR3 is CASSQASGGANEQYF. Here the CDR3 DNA reads TGTGCCAGCAGCCAAGCTAGCGGGGGGGCCAACGAGCAGTACTTC.

This chain joins TRBV5-1 and TRBJ2-7; D might be TRBD1 (6 bases). Trimming took off 3 bases at V and 2 bases at J, with 15 bases between the two ends. Germline CDR1 reads SGHRS; CDR2 reads YFSETQ. The CDR3 has 15 residues. The CDR3 loop reads CASSSRPDSPYEQYF. DNA for the CDR3: TGCGCCAGCAGCTCCCGCCCGGACAGCCCCTACGAGCAGTACTTC.

The rearrangement links TRBV28 to TRBJ2-7, with D unresolved. V was clipped by 2 bases and J by 3 bases, with 5 bases between them. Looked up from germline, CDR1 is MDHEN and CDR2 is SYDVKM. This CDR3 region has 12 residues. The CDR3 sequence: CASSLGGYEQYF. In DNA, the CDR3 is TGTGCCAGCAGTTTAGGCGGCTACGAGCAGTACTTC.

This clone has just one count. The rearrangement links TRBV10-3 to TRBJ1-2; 8 positions match TRBD1. J gave up 8 bases and V 6 bases, and 8 bases lay outside the gene matches. Germline assignment: CDR1 ENHRY and CDR2 SYGVKD. This CDR3 region has 13 residues. Here the CDR3 reads CAISDRGLDGYTF. CDR3 DNA: TGTGCCATCAGCGACAGGGGACTTGACGGCTACACCTTC.

The rearrangement links TRBV5-1 to TRBJ1-1; the match to TRBD1 covers 7 bases. Germline CDR1 SGHRS, CDR2 YFSETQ. Trimming at V came to 2 bases and at J to 1 base, leaving 5 bases not matched to a gene. This CDR3 spans 15 amino acids. CDR3 loop: CASSFQGVTNTEAFF. The CDR3 DNA is TGCGCCAGCAGCTTTCAGGGGGTCACGAACACTGAAGCTTTCTTT.

V and J are TRBV9 and TRBJ2-3, with a weak D call TRBD2 (6 bases). The CDR3 loop spans 16 amino acids. The V gene lost 3 bases and the J gene lost 1 base, with 15 bases spanning the gap. Germline V gene data show CDR1 as SGDLS and CDR2 as YYNGEE. The CDR3 DNA reads TGTGCCAGCAGCGCCCGACATAGCGGAGGCACAGATACGCAGTATTTT. Protein product: CASSARHSGGTDTQYF. The whole variable domain, filled in from reference TRBV9 and TRBJ2-3, reads DSGVTQTPKHLITATGQRVTLRCSPRSGDLSVYWYQQSLDQGLQFLIQYYNGEERAKGNILERFSAQQFPDLHSELNLSSLELGDSALYFCASSARHSGGTDTQYFGPGTRLTVL.

This clone has more than one count but fewer than ten. The rearrangement uses TRBV19 and TRBJ1-1; 9 nucleotides match TRBD1. The CDR3 is made up of 15 amino acids. Germline lookup yields CDR1 LNHDA and CDR2 SQIVND (reference sequence). Trimming took 5 bases from V and 0 from J; bases not matched to a gene: 4. The chain's CDR3 is CASSGTGLMNTEAFF. Here the CDR3 DNA reads TGTGCCAGTAGTGGGACAGGGCTCATGAACACTGAAGCTTTCTTT.

The CDR3 region has the DNA TGTGCCAGCAGCGTAACAGGGGATCTAAACGAGCAGTACTTC. As protein: CASSVTGDLNEQYF. This chain links TRBV11-2 with TRBJ2-7, with TRBD1 matching over 7 bases. V was pared by 5 bases and J by 5 bases, with 9 bases of the junction left unmatched. The germline CDR1 and CDR2 sequences are SGHAT and FQNNGV. The CDR3 has 14 residues. The whole variable domain, remainder taken from reference TRBV11-2 and TRBJ2-7, is EAGVAQSPRYKIIEKRQSVAFWCNPISGHATLYWYQQILGQGPKLLIQFQNNGVVDDSQLPKDRFSAERLKGVDSTLKIQPAKLEDSAVYLCASSVTGDLNEQYFGPGTRLTVT.

The chain combines TRBV10-3 with TRBJ1-1; 7 nucleotides align to TRBD1. The V segment lost 10 bases and the J segment 1 base; nucleotides outside the gene matches: 6. The CDR3 loop spans 13 amino acids. From germline, CDR1 is ENHRY and CDR2 SYGVKD. The CDR3 sequence is CATQGPTNTEAFF. In DNA, the CDR3 is TGTGCCACACAGGGGCCCACGAACACTGAAGCTTTCTTT.

The chain employs TRBV11-2 and TRBJ1-1; the match to TRBD1 covers 8 bases. CDR1 and CDR2 from the germline V gene are SGHAT and FQNNGV. The CDR3 loop spans 16 amino acids. V shed 2 bases and J 1 base; nucleotides not matched to a gene: 6. The CDR3 DNA follows: TGTGCCAGCAGCTTATCGTCCGGGACAGGGAACACTGAAGCTTTCTTT. Protein product: CASSLSSGTGNTEAFF.

This clone was seen just once. The V gene is TRBV2, the J gene TRBJ1-1, with D uncertain. Between the trimmed V and J ends, which lost 6 bases and 0 bases, there was a span of 11 bases. This CDR3 region has 14 residues. Per germline, CDR1 SNHLY and CDR2 FYNNEI. CDR3 sequence: CASSDDILNTEAFF. CDR3 bases: TGTGCCAGCAGCGATGACATCCTGAACACTGAAGCTTTCTTT.